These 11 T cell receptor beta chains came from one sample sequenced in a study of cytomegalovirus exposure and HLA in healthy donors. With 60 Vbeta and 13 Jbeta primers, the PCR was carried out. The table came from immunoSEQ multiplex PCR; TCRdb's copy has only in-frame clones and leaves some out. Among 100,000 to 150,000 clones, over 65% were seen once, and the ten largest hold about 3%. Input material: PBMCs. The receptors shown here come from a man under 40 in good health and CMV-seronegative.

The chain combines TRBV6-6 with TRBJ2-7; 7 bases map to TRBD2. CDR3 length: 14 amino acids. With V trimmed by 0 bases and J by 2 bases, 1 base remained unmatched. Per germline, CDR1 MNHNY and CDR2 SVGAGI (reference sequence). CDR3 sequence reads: CASSYSSGTYEQYF. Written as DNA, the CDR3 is TGTGCCAGCAGTTACTCGAGCGGGACCTACGAGCAGTACTTC.

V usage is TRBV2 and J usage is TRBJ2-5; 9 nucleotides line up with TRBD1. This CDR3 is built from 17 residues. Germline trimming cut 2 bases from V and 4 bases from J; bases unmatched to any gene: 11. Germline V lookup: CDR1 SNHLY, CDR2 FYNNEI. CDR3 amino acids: CASSEFLDRGAGETQYF. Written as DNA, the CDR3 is TGTGCCAGCAGTGAATTTCTGGACAGGGGCGCGGGAGAGACCCAGTACTTC.

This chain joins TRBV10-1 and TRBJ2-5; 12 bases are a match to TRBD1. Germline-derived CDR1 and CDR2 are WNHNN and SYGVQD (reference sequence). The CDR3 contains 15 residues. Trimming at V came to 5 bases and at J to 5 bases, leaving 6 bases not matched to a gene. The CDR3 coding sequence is TGCGCCAGCAGTACCGGGACAGGGGGCCTTGAGACCCAGTACTTC. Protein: CASSTGTGGLETQYF.

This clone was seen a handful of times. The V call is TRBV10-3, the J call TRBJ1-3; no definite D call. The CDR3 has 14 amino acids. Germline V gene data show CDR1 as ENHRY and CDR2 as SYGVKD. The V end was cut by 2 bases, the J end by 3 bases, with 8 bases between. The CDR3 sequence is CAISENNSGNTIYF. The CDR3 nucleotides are TGTGCCATCAGTGAGAACAACAGTGGAAACACCATATATTTT.

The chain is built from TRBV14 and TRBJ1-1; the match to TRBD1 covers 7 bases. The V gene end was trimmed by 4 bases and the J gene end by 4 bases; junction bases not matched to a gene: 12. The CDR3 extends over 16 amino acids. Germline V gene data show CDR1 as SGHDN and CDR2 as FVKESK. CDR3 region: CASSLMPQAGGTEAFF. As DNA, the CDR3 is TGTGCCAGCAGCCTCATGCCCCAGGCAGGGGGCACTGAAGCTTTCTTT. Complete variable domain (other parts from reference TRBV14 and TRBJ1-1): EAGVTQFPSHSVIEKGQTVTLRCDPISGHDNLYWYRRVMGKEIKFLLHFVKESKQDESGMPNNRFLAERTGGTYSTLKVQPAELEDSGVYFCASSLMPQAGGTEAFFGQGTRLTVV.

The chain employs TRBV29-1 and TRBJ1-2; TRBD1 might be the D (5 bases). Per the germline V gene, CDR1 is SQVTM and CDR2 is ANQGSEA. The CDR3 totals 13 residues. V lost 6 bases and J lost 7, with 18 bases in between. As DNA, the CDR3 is TGCAGCGTCAACCGGGGGGAGGAGGGTGGCTACACCTTC. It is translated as CSVNRGEEGGYTF.

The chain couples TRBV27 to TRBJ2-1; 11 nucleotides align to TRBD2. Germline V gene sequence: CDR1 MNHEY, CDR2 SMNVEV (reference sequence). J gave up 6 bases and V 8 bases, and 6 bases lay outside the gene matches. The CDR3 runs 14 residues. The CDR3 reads CASATSGAFNEQFF. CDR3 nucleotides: TGTGCCAGCGCGACTAGCGGGGCCTTCAATGAGCAGTTCTTC.

CDR3 loop: CASSSARMNTGELFF. The CDR3 nucleotides are TGTGCCAGCAGTTCCGCGAGGATGAACACCGGGGAGCTGTTTTTT. This chain joins TRBV27 and TRBJ2-2; D remains ambiguous. Germline V gene data show CDR1 as MNHEY and CDR2 as SMNVEV (reference sequence). The V and J ends lost 4 bases and 1 base respectively, with 10 bases between them. The CDR3 contains 15 residues.

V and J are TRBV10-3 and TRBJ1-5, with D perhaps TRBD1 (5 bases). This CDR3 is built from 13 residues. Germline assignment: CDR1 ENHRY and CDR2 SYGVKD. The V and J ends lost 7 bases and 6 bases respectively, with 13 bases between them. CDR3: CAIMAAGGQPQHF. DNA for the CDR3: TGTGCCATCATGGCCGCCGGGGGTCAGCCCCAGCATTTT.

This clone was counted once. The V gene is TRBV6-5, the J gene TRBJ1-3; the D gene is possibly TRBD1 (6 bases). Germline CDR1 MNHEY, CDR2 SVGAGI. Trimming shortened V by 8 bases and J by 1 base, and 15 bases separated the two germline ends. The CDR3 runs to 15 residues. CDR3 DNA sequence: TGTGCCAGCGGGTCCCCGGGACAATCTGGAAACACCATATATTTT. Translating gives CASGSPGQSGNTIYF.

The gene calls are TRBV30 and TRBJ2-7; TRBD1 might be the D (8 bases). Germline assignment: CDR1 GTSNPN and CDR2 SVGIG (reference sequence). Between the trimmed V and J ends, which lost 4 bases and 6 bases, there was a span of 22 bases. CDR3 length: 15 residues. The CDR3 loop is CAWTLSDRDYTEQYF. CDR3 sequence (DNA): TGTGCCTGGACCCTCTCGGACAGGGACTACACCGAGCAGTACTTC.